This T cell receptor (beta chain) stems from a study of blood T cell repertoires in COVID-19. As for the study in general: Italy, Spain and the United States were the sources of the convalescent and acute COVID-19 samples. From T cells, B-cell-depleted T cells, or PBMCs came the material, which was cDNA or gDNA.

With 6 bases clipped from V and 9 bases from J, the junction kept 10 bases outside the gene matches. The length of the CDR3 is 15 residues. Germline lookup yields CDR1 LNHDA and CDR2 SQIVND (reference sequence). Original data processing: Reference gene primer amplification gave nucleated cell count estimates. Profiling relied on immunoSEQ multiplex PCR, and the TCRdb table lists in-frame clones only, not all of them. From that table come the V and J calls and clone size; the DNA was used to work out D and trimming. The sample holds about 100,000 clones, around 90% seen once. The sequence came from a human donor in a cohort sampled during active COVID-19. This chain uses TRBV19 with TRBJ1-6, with 8 positions matching TRBD1. Sequencing input: peripheral blood. CDR3 protein: CASSAFTGGTSPLHF. The CDR3 DNA sequence: TGTGCCAGTAGCGCCTTTACAGGGGGGACTTCACCCCTCCACTTT.